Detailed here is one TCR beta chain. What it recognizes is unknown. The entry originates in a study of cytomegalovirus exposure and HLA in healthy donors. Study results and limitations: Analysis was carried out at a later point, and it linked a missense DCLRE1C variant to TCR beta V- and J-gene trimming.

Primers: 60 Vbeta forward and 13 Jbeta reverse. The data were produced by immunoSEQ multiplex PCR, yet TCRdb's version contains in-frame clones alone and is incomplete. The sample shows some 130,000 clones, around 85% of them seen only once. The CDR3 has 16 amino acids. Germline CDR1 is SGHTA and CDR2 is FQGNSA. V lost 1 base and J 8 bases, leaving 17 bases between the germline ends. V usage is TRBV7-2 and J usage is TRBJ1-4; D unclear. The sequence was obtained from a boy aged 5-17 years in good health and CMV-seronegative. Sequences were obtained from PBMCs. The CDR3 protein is CASSLVWSGEGEKLFF. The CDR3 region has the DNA TGTGCCAGCAGCTTAGTTTGGTCTGGAGAAGGCGAAAAACTGTTTTTT.